This paragraph reports one T cell receptor beta chain. This clonotype was counted many times. It lacks a known antigen. Qualities for individual bases were not recorded, and no much larger clone is one base off. cDNA was synthesized by template-switch 5'RACE using a primer with a 10-nucleotide random unique molecular identifier that tagged each TCR transcript. Every sequencing run yielded over 170 million TCR-beta sequences covering 15-18 subjects. Total RNA was extracted with the RNeasy kit. The KAPA Real-time Library Amplification kit was used to amplify TCR-beta VDJ regions with primers for the TCR constant region and the 5'RACE anchor. A first PCR added sample indexes and Illumina adaptors, after which a second PCR increased the library yield. After Ampure bead purification, the roughly 650 bp TCR product was size-selected on a 2% E-gel SizeSelection system. Library quality was checked on a Bioanalyzer, concentration was measured with Qubit, and libraries were quantified with the Kapa Library Quantification kit before pooling. An Illumina HiSeq 2500 was used to sequence the libraries paired-end at 2 x 150 bp. To increase sequence diversity, about 25-31% phiX was spiked into each library pool. Per the original workflow: The quality-filtered reads were processed with the UMI-based MiGEC pipeline, whose error correction step removed more than 90% of the raw TCR sequences. IMGT germline references were used for alignment of VDJ genes, and clonotypes were defined by a unique CDR3 amino acid sequence together with V-J genes. Clonal expansion, Shannon diversity and CDR3 relatedness were evaluated with VDJtools (CalcPairwiseDistances, ClusterSamples), while phylogenetic trees were built in CLCbio workbench. Using coefficient-of-variation modelling across technical triplicates, the study counted a clone as expanded if it had at least 8 unique UMIs. TCRdb trimmed the raw reads at Q25, called clones with MiXCR and kept productive beta chains. Duplicate CDR3 protein sequences are folded into a single record with the most common DNA and genes. The V and J calls were determined by TCRdb, not by the authors. Counted in this sample were nearly 60,000 distinct CDR3 sequences; roughly 3.5% of them appeared once. The ten largest clonotypes hold 7.1% of the sample.

The data are from a study of neurological immune-mediated disorders (dated by TCRdb to between 2018 and 2020). In terms of the full investigation: Among the 35 or so multiple sclerosis patients, relapsing-remitting MS was present in about 31 and secondary progressive MS was present in 3. Peripheral blood TCR-beta repertoires from patients with HTLV-I-associated myelopathy (HAM/TSP), patients with multiple sclerosis, and healthy controls were compared in the study using UMI-based sequencing. The 95 to 120 TCR-beta libraries covered PBMC samples along with longitudinal samples, technical triplicates, and paired sorted CD4+ and CD8+ T-cell subsets. The cohort was made up of about 65 subjects, consisting of around 14 HAM/TSP patients, around 35 multiple sclerosis patients and around 20 healthy controls.

Overall study outcomes, separate from this receptor: No association of the MS cluster with clinical or MRI features was observed, and the need for larger cohorts was stated by the authors. In a phylogenetic analysis, the repertoires of 18 out of 34 MS patients fell into a single cluster of related CDR3 sequences, pointing to a possible signature at the repertoire level. TCR clonal expansion was greatest in HAM/TSP patients and smallest in MS patients, who ranked below even healthy controls. Across subjects, expanded clones never shared an identical CDR3 amino acid sequence, which suggests that the TCR-beta repertoires in every group were private.

For unsorted PBMC libraries, 2 million PBMCs were used after storage in RNAlater at -80 degrees C until RNA extraction. The multiple sclerosis patients were enrolled in a US clinical protocol that used magnetic resonance imaging to evaluate disease progression. Peripheral blood was subjected to Ficoll-Hypaque density gradient centrifugation to isolate PBMCs, which were then cryopreserved in liquid nitrogen. The CDR3, from cysteine to phenylalanine, totals 15 residues. The entry retains the CDR3 DNA only, 45 bases that are in frame from base 1. The junction carries 9 bases between V and J, which are trimmed by 0 bases and 3 bases respectively. In the germline V gene (reference sequence), CDR1 corresponds to MNHEY and CDR2 to SMNVEV.

Source material: PBMCs. This clonotype originated in a woman aged 55 to 70 with multiple sclerosis. The rearranged chain carries TRBV27 and TRBJ2-1; the D gene is perhaps TRBD2, from 5 matching bases. CDR3 loop: CASSLSVAGYNEQFF. The nucleotide sequence reads TGTGCCAGCAGTTTATCTGTTGCGGGCTACAATGAGCAGTTCTTC.